Listed here is a single TCR beta chain. As handled by the study authors: Reference gene primer amplification gave estimated nucleated cell counts. TCRdb's copy holds only in-frame clones and misses some; the assay was immunoSEQ multiplex PCR. V and J calls and clone size follow that table, whereas D and trimming were derived from the DNA. The sample yields around 150,000 clones, around 80% seen once. The data stem from a study of blood T cell repertoires in COVID-19. Recovery among Cohort 3 donors was established by two negative PCRs, clearance, or symptom resolution. CDR3 length equals 14 residues. Deletions cut 4 bases from V and 4 bases from J, with 14 bases between. CDR1 SGHDT and CDR2 YYEEEE come from the germline V gene.

Sequencing was done on a sample of PBMCs or T cells enriched from blood (not recorded which). The receptor was derived from a man in his fifties or sixties who had recovered from COVID-19. V is TRBV5-6 and J is TRBJ1-2; D is perhaps TRBD1 (6 bases). DNA for the CDR3: TGTGCCAGCAGCGTGGGGACATATGGCTATGGCTACACCTTC. It is translated as CASSVGTYGYGYTF.